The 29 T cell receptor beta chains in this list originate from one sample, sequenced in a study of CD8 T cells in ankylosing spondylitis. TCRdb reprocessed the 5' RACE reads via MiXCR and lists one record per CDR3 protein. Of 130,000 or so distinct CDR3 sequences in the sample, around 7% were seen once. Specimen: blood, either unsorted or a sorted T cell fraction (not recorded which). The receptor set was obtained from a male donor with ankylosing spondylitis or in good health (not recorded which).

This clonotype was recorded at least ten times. The CDR3 DNA sequence: TGTGCCAGCAGCCAAGAGGCTAGCTTGGGCGGGGAGCTGTTTTTT. It encodes CASSQEASLGGELFF. V is TRBV4-2 and J is TRBJ2-2; D is possibly TRBD2 (5 bases). In germline, CDR1 is LGHNA, CDR2 YNFKEQ. V lost 0 bases and J lost 7, with 12 bases in between. CDR3 size: 15 residues.

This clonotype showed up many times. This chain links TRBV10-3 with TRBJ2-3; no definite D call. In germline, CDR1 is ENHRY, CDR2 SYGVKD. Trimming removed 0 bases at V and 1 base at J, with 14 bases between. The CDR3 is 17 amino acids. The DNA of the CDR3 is TGTGCCATCAGTGAGTCGGCGGCAGGCGGCGGCACAGATACGCAGTATTTT. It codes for CAISESAAGGGTDTQYF.

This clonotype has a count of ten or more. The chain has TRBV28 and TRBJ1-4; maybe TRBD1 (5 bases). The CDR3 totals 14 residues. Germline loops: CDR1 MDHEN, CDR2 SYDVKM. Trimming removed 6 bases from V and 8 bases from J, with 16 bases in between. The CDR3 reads CASSLGGNGEKLFF. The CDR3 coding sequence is TGTGCCAGCAGCCTTGGGGGGAACGGGGAAAAACTGTTTTTT.

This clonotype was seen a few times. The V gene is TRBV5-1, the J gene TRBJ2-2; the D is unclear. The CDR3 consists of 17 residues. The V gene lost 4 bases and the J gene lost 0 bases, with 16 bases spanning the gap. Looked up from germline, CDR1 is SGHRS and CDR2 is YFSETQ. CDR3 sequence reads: CASSVSPGLTNTGELFF. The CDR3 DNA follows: TGCGCCAGCAGCGTCTCGCCAGGTCTAACGAACACCGGGGAGCTGTTTTTT.

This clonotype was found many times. The CDR3 nucleotides read TGTGCCAGCAGCTTGCATGGCGGATTATACGAGCAGTACTTC. Translation: CASSLHGGLYEQYF. The V call is TRBV7-2, the J call TRBJ2-7; D remains unclear. This CDR3 is built from 14 residues. The germline V gene encodes CDR1 SGHTA and CDR2 FQGNSA. Trimming took off 3 bases at V and 4 bases at J, with 13 bases between the two ends.

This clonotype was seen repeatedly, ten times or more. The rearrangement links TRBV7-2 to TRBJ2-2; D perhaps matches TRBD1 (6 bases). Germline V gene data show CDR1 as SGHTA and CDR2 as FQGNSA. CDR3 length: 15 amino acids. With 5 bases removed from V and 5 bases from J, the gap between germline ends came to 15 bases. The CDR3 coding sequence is TGTGCCAGCAGCCTGGGGGCTAGCCGGACCGGGGAGCTGTTTTTT. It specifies CASSLGASRTGELFF.

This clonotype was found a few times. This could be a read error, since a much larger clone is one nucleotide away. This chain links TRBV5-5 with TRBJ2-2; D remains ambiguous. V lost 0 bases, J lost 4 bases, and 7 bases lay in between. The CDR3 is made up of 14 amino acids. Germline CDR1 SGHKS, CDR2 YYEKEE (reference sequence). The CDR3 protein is CASSLVHPTGELFF. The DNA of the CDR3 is TGTGCCAGCAGCTTGGTTCATCCCACCGGGGAGCTGTTTTTT.

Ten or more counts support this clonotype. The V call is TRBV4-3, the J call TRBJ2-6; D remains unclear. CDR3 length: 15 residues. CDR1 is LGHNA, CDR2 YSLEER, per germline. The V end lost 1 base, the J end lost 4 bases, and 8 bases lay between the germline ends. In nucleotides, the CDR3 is TGCGCCAGCAGCCAAGCAGGATCCGGGGCCAACGTCCTGACTTTC. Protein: CASSQAGSGANVLTF.

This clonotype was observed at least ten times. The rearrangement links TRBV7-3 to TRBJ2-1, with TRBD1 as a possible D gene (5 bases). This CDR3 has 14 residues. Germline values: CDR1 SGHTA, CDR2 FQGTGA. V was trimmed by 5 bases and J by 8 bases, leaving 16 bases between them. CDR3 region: CASSPAFQGDEQFF. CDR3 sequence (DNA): TGTGCCAGCAGCCCCGCTTTCCAGGGCGATGAGCAGTTCTTC. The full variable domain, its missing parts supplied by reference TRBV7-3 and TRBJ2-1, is GAGVSQTPSNKVTEKGKYVELRCDPISGHTALYWYRQSLGQGPEFLIYFQGTGAADDSGLPNDRFFAVRPEGSVSTLKIQRTERGDSAVYLCASSPAFQGDEQFFGPGTRLTVL.

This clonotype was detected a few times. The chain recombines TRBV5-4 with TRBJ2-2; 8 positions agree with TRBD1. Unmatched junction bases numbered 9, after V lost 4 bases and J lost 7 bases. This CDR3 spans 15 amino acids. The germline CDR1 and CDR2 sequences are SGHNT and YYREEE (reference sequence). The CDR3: CASSGADRADGELFF. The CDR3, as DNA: TGTGCCAGCAGCGGAGCGGACAGGGCGGACGGGGAGCTGTTTTTT.

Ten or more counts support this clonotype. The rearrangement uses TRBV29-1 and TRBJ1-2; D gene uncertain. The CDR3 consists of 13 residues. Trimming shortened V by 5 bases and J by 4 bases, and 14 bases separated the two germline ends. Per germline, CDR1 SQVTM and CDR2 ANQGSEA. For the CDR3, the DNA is TGCAGCGTTAGCCATGCCCTTGGCTATGGCTACACCTTC. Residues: CSVSHALGYGYTF.

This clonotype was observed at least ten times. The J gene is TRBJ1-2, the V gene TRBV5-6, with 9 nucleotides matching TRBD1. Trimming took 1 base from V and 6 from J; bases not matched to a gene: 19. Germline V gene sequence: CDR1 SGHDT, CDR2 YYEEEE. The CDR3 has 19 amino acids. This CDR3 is CASSLWITGGFRQPDGYTF. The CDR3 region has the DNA TGTGCCAGCAGCTTGTGGATCACAGGGGGCTTCCGACAGCCTGATGGCTACACCTTC.

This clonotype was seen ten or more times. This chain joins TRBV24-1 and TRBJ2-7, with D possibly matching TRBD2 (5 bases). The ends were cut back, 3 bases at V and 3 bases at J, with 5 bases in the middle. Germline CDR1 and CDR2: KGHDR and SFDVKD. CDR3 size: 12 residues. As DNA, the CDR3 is TGTGCCACCAGTGATGGGAGCTACGAGCAGTACTTC. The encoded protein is CATSDGSYEQYF.

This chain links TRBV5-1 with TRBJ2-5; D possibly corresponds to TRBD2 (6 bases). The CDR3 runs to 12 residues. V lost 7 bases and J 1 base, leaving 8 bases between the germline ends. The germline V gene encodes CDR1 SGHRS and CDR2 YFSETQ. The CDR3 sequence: CASGGVQETQYF. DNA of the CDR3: TGCGCCAGCGGCGGGGTCCAAGAGACCCAGTACTTC.

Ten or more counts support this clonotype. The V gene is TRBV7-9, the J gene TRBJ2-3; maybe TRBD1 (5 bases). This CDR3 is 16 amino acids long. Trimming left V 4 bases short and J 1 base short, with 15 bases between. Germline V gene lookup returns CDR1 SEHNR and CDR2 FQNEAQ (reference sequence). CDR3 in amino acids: CASSSAGAPRTDTQYF. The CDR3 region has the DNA TGTGCCAGCAGCTCAGCTGGGGCCCCCCGCACAGATACGCAGTATTTT.

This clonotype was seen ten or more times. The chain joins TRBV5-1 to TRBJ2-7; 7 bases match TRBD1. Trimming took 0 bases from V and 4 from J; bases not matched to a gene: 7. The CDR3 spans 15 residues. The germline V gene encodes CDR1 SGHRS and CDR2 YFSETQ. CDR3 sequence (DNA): TGCGCCAGCAGCTTGGAGACAGGGTCCCCTTACGAGCAGTACTTC. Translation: CASSLETGSPYEQYF.

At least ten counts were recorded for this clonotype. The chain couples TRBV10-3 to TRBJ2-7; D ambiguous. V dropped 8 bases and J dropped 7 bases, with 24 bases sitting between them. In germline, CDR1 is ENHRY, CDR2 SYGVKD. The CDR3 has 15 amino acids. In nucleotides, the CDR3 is TGTGCCATCCTATCTCCCACCCCCCCTACGGGTGAGCAGTACTTC. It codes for CAILSPTPPTGEQYF.

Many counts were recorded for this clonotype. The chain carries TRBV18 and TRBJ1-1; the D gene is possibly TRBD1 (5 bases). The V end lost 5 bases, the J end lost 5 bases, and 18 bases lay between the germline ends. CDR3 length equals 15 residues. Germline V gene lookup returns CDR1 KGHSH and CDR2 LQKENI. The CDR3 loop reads CASSVVEGSNTEAFF. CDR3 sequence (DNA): TGTGCCAGCTCAGTAGTAGAGGGGTCTAATACTGAAGCTTTCTTT.

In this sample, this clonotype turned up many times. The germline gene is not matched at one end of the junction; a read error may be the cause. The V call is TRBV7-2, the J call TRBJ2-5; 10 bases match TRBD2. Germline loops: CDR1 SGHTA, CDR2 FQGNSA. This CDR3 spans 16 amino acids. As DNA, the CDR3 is TGTGCCAGCAGCTTAGTGCCTCTAGCGGGGGCTCTGATGGGTCACTTC. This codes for CASSLVPLAGALMGHF. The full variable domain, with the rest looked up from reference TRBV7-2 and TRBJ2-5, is GAGVSQSPSNKVTEKGKDVELRCDPISGHTALYWYRQSLGQGLEFLIYFQGNSAPDKSGLPSDRFSAERTGGSVSTLTIQRTQQEDSAVYLCASSLVPLAGALMGHFGPGTRLLVL.

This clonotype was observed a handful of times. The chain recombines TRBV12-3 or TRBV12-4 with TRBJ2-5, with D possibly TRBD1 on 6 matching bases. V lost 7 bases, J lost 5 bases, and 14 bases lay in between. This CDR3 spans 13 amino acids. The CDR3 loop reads CASTRWGHETQYF. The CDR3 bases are TGTGCCAGCACCCGCTGGGGGCACGAGACCCAGTACTTC.

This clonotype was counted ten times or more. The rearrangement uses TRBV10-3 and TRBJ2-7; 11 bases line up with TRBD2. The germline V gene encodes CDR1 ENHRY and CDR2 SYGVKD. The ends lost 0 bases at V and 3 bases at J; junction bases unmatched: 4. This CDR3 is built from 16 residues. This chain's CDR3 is CAISESRLAGGYEQYF. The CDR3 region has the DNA TGTGCCATCAGTGAGTCACGGCTAGCGGGAGGCTACGAGCAGTACTTC.

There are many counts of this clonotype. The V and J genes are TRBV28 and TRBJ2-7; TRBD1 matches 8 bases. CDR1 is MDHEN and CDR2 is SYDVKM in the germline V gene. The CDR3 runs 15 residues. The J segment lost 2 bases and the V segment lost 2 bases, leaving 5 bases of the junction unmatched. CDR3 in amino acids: CASSLRGTGPYEQYF. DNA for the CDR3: TGTGCCAGCAGTTTAAGGGGGACAGGCCCCTACGAGCAGTACTTC.

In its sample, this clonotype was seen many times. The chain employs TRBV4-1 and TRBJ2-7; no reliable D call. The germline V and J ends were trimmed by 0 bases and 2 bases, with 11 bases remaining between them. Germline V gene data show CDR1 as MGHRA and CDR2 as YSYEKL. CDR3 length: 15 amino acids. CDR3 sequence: CASSQDYTGPYEQYF. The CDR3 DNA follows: TGCGCCAGCAGCCAAGATTATACCGGGCCCTACGAGCAGTACTTC.

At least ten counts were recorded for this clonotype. This CDR3 reads CSLIRGSSEGVSHYGYTF. The CDR3 DNA follows: TGCAGCCTCATAAGGGGCTCTTCGGAGGGTGTTAGCCACTATGGCTACACCTTC. The chain links TRBV20-1 to TRBJ1-2; tentative D call: TRBD1 (5 bases). CDR1 and CDR2 (germline): DFQATT, SNEGSKA (reference sequence). The CDR3 consists of 18 residues.

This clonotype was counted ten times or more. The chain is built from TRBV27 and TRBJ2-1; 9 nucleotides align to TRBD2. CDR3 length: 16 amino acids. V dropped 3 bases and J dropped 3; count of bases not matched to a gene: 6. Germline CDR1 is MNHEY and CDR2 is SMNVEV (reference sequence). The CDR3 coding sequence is TGTGCCAGCAGTTTCCCAGCGGGAGGACGCTACAATGAGCAGTTCTTC. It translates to CASSFPAGGRYNEQFF.

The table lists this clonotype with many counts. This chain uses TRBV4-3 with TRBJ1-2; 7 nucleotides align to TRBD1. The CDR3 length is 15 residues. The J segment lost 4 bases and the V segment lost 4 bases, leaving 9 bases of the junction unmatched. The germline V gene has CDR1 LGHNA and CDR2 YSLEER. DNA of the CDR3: TGCGCCAGCAGCCTGACAGGGATGGGGATCTATGGCTACACCTTC. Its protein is CASSLTGMGIYGYTF.

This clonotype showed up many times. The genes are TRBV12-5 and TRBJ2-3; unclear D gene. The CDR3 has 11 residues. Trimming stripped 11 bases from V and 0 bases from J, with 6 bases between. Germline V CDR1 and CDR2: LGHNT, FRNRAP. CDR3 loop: CAAVSTDTQYF. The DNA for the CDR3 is TGTGCTGCGGTGAGCACAGATACGCAGTATTTT.

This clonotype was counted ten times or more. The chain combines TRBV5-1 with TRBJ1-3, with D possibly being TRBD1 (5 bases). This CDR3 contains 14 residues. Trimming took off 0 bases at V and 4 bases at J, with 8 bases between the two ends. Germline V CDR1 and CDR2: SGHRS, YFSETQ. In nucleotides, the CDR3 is TGCGCCAGCAGCTTGGCGGGACTCGGAAACACCATATATTTT. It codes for CASSLAGLGNTIYF.

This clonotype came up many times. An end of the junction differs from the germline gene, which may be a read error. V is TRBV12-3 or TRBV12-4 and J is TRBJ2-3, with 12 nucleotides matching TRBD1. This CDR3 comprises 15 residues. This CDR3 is CASSFGTGGTDTQYF. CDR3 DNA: TGTGCCAGCAGTTTTGGGACAGGGGGCACCGATACGCAGTATTTT.